This entry describes one TCR beta chain. These data come from a study of monozygotic twins with inflammatory bowel disease. Germline loops: CDR1 LGHNA, CDR2 YSLEER. This CDR3 comprises 17 residues. TCRdb reprocessed the 5' RACE reads; each CDR3 protein has one entry and no DNA is given. Recorded for this sample: fewer than 350,000 distinct CDR3 sequences. The sample taken for sequencing was blood. The sequence derives from a human donor with ulcerative colitis or Crohn's disease, or a healthy co-twin of an affected twin (not recorded which). The rearrangement uses TRBV4-3 and TRBJ2-3; TCRdb outputs TRBD2, but without DNA this stays unchecked. Here the CDR3 reads CASSQRDFLDGPDTQYF.